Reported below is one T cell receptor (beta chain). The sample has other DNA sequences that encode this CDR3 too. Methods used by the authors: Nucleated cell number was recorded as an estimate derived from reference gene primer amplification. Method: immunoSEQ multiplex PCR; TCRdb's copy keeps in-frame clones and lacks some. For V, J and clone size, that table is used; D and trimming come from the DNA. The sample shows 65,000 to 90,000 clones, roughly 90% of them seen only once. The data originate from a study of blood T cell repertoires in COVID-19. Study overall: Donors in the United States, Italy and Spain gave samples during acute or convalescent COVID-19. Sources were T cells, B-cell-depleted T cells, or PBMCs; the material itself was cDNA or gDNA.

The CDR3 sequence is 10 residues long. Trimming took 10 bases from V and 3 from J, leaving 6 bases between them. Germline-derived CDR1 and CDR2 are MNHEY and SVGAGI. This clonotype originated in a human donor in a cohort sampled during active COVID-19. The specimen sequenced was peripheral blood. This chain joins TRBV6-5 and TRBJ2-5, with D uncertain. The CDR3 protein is CATTEETQYF. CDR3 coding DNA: TGTGCCACTACGGAAGAGACCCAGTACTTC.